This passage covers 3 T cell receptor beta chains from one sample sequenced in a study of blood T cell repertoires in COVID-19. Some clones are missing from TCRdb's copy, which holds only in-frame ones; the method was immunoSEQ multiplex PCR. This sample has roughly 340,000 clones, with about nine tenths found just once. Sequenced: peripheral blood. The source of these receptors is a woman between 70 and 85 years old with COVID-19, enrolled during active disease.

This clone has just one count. The chain uses TRBV5-8 and TRBJ1-1; D gene ambiguous. The CDR3 is made up of 12 amino acids. V was cut by 1 base and J by 4 bases, with 5 bases left in between. CDR1 SGHTS and CDR2 YDEGEE come from the germline V gene. This CDR3 is CASSLSFTEAFF. As DNA, the CDR3 is TGTGCCAGCAGCTTGTCCTTCACTGAAGCTTTCTTT.

This clone appeared once. The V gene is TRBV6-5, the J gene TRBJ2-3; 7 nucleotides agree with TRBD2. This CDR3 comprises 16 residues. Trimming took 2 bases from V and 4 from J; bases not matched to a gene: 9. Germline CDR1 and CDR2: MNHEY and SVGAGI. CDR3 residues: CASSYRMAGVPDTQYF. CDR3 nucleotide sequence: TGTGCCAGCAGTTACAGGATGGCGGGGGTCCCAGATACGCAGTATTTT.

This chain joins TRBV29-1 and TRBJ2-2; weak D call: TRBD1 (6 bases). This CDR3 contains 12 residues. V lost 5 bases and J lost 6, with 10 bases in between. Germline CDR1 is SQVTM and CDR2 is ANQGSEA. The CDR3 region has the DNA TGCAGCGTTCCTCAGGGGCCCGGGGAGCTGTTTTTT. This gives the protein CSVPQGPGELFF.